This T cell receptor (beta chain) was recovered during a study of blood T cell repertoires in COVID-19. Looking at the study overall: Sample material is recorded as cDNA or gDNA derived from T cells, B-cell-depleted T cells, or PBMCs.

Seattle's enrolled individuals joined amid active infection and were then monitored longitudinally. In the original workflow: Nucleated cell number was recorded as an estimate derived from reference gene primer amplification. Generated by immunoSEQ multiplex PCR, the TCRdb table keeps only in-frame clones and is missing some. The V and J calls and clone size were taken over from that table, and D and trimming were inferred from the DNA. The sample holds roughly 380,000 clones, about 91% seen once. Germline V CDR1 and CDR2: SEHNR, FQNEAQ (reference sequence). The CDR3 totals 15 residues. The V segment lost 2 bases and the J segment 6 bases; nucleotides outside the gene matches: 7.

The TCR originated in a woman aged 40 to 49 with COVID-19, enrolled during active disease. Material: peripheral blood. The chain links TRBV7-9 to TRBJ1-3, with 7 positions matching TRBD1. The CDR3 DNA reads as TGTGCCAGCAGCTTAAGTGGGACAGCCCCAAACACCATATATTTT. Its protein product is CASSLSGTAPNTIYF.